The TCR beta chain under discussion was sequenced for a study of beta chain features in type 1 diabetes. As every portion of the isolated RNA was reverse transcribed, the sequencing read expressed TCRB transcripts. Generated by immunoSEQ multiplex PCR, the TCRdb table keeps only in-frame clones and is missing some. Of 640,000 or so clones listed, roughly 13% are singletons. Each of the CD4+ naive, central memory, regulatory and stem cell-like memory populations was sorted via CD45RO/CCR7/CD25/CD127/CD95/CD27. In all sorted populations, purity surpassed 95%. Study findings and constraints: There were fewer insertions and more deletions at the VDJ junctions of type 1 diabetes patients. Moderately but significantly shorter TCRB CDR3s were found in Type 1 diabetes patients in all four CD4+ subsets.

Worth noting for this clone: Its antigen is undetermined.

The CDR3 has 16 amino acids. With V trimmed by 2 bases and J by 3 bases, 6 bases remained unmatched. Germline values: CDR1 MDHEN, CDR2 SYDVKM. This receptor was obtained from a man aged 18 to 30 with type 1 diabetes. The sequenced sample consisted of naive CD4+ T cells from blood. This chain joins TRBV28 and TRBJ2-7; TRBD2 matches 11 bases. The CDR3 region is CASSLGASGGFYEQYF. In DNA form, the CDR3 reads TGTGCCAGCAGTTTAGGGGCTAGCGGGGGGTTCTACGAGCAGTACTTC.